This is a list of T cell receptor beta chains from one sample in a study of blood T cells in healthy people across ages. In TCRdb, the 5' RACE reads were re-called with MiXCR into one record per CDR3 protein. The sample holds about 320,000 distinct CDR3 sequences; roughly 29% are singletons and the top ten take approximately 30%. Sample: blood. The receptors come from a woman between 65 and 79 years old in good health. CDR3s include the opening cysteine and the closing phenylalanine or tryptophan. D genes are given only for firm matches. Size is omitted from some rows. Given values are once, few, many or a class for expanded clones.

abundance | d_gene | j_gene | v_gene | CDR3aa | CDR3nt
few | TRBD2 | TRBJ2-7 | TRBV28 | CASSSGGAGGHEQYF | TGTGCCAGCAGTTCAGGCGGGGCGGGAGGCCACGAGCAGTACTTC
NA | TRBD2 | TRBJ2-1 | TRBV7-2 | CASSLPRGGVNEQFF | TGTGCCAGCAGCTTACCACGGGGGGGAGTGAATGAGCAGTTCTTC
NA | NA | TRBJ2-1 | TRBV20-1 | CSARLGIDEQFF | TGCAGTGCTAGACTGGGGATCGATGAGCAGTTCTTC
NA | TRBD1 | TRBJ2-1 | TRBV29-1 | CSVRTGRTSQYYEQFF | TGCAGCGTTAGGACAGGGCGTACGTCCCAGTACTATGAGCAGTTCTTC
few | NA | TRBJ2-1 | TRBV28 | CASSLKGTKQFF | TGTGCCAGCAGTTTAAAAGGTACCAAGCAGTTCTTC
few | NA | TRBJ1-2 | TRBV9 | CASSGGGTVGVGYTF | TGTGCCAGCAGCGGTGGGGGGACCGTTGGAGTTGGCTACACCTTC
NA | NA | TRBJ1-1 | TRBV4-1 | CASSAPTANNEAFF | TGCGCCAGCAGTGCCCCGACAGCCAACAATGAAGCTTTCTTT
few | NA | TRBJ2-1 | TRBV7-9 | CASSLESPTGLAFF | TGTGCCAGCAGCTTAGAATCCCCCACAGGGTTGGCGTTCTTC
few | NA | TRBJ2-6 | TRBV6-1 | CASELGNSGANVLTF | TGTGCCAGCGAACTTGGGAACTCTGGGGCCAACGTCCTGACTTTC
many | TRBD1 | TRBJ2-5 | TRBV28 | CASSPAPGTAKETQYF | TGTGCCAGCAGTCCTGCTCCCGGGACAGCTAAAGAGACCCAGTACTTC
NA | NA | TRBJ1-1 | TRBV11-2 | CASSLEGRRKAFF | TGTGCCAGCAGCTTAGAAGGACGTCGAAAAGCTTTCTTT
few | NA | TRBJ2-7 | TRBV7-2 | CASSYSPLTYEQYF | TGTGCCAGCAGCTACAGCCCCCTGACCTACGAGCAGTACTTC
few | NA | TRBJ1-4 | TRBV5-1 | CASSLAGQNEKLFF | TGCGCCAGCAGCTTGGCCGGACAGAACGAAAAACTGTTTTTT
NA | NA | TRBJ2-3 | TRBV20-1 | CSAAQGTDTQYF | TGCAGTGCTGCCCAAGGAACAGATACGCAGTATTTT
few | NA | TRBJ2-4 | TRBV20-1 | CSAEVFAKNIQYF | TGCAGTGCTGAAGTGTTTGCCAAAAACATTCAGTACTTC
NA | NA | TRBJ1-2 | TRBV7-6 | CACSLETGGYGYTF | TGTGCCTGCAGCTTAGAAACAGGAGGCTATGGCTACACCTTC
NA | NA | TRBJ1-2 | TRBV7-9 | CASDPPRGPNYGYTF | TGTGCCAGCGACCCCCCCCGGGGCCCTAACTATGGCTACACCTTC
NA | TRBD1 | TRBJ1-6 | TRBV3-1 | CASSQGGDSVNSPLHF | TGTGCCAGCAGCCAAGGTGGGGACAGTGTCAATTCACCCCTCCACTTT
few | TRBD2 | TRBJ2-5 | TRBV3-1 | CASSQWTSGSETQYF | TGTGCCAGCAGCCAATGGACTAGCGGGAGTGAGACCCAGTACTTC
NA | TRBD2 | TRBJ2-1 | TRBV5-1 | CASSGGLSQFF | TGCGCCAGCAGCGGGGGACTATCTCAGTTCTTC
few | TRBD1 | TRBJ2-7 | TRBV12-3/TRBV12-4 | CASSLSGGLYEQYF | TGTGCCAGCAGTTTGTCAGGGGGTCTCTACGAGCAGTACTTC
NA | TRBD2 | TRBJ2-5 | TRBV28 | CASTPFRWASGPQETQYF | TGTGCCAGCACCCCTTTCCGGTGGGCTAGCGGGCCTCAAGAGACCCAGTACTTC
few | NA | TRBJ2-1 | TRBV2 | CASSEGGSLREQFF | TGTGCCAGCAGTGAAGGCGGTAGCCTCAGGGAGCAGTTCTTC
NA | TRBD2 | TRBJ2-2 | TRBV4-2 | CASSGAGTSGVWTGELFF | TGTGCCAGCAGTGGAGCTGGGACTAGCGGGGTTTGGACCGGGGAGCTGTTTTTT
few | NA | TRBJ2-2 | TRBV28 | CASSPPGLKTGELFF | TGTGCCAGCAGTCCCCCGGGCCTCAAGACCGGGGAGCTGTTTTTT
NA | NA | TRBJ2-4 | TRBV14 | CASSQAGATWGNIQYF | TGTGCCAGCAGCCAAGCTGGGGCCACGTGGGGCAACATTCAGTACTTC
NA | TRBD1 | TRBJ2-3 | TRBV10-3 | CAISGGRGLLTDTQYF | TGTGCCATCTCCGGGGGCAGGGGGCTTCTCACAGATACGCAGTATTTT
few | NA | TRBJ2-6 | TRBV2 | CASSDLSRGGANVLTF | TGTGCCAGCAGTGATCTCTCCAGGGGAGGGGCCAACGTCCTGACTTTC
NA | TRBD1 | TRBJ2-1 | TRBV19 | CASSPRQGARNEQFF | TGTGCCAGTAGCCCAAGACAGGGGGCGCGGAATGAGCAGTTCTTC
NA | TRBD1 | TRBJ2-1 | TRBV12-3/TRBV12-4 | CASWDRSSYNEQFF | TGTGCCAGCTGGGACAGAAGCTCCTACAATGAGCAGTTCTTC
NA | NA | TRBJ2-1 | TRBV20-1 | CSARAALGLEQFF | TGCAGTGCTAGAGCCGCACTAGGCCTTGAGCAGTTCTTC
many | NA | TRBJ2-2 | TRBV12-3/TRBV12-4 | CASRPTGLPGELFF | TGTGCCAGCAGGCCTACAGGGCTACCCGGGGAGCTGTTTTTT
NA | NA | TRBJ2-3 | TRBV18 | CASSIQAADTQYF | TGTGCCAGCTCAATTCAGGCCGCAGATACGCAGTATTTT
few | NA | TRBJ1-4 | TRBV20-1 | CSAPEWGNQEKLFF | TGCAGTGCCCCCGAGTGGGGAAATCAAGAAAAACTGTTTTTT
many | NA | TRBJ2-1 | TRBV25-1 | CASSRGYEQFF | TGTGCCAGCAGTCGCGGCTATGAGCAGTTCTTC
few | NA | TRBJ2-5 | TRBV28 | CASSPPWRKETQYF | TGTGCCAGCAGCCCACCCTGGCGGAAAGAGACCCAGTACTTC
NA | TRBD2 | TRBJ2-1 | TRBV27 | CASSRSRLAGEFNEQFF | TGTGCCAGCAGTCGAAGCAGACTAGCGGGAGAGTTCAATGAGCAGTTCTTC
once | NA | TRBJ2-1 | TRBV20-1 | CSAPQGSGDERFF | TGCAGTGCCCCACAGGGTTCGGGCGATGAGCGGTTCTTC
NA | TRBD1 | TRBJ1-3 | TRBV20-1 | CSAINDTLEGGSDTIYF | TGCAGTGCTATAAACGACACTCTAGAAGGGGGCTCGGACACCATATATTTT
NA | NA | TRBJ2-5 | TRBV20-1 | CSAHTSGEETQYF | TGCAGTGCCCACACTTCAGGGGAAGAGACCCAGTACTTC
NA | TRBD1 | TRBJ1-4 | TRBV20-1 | CSAETGALEEKLFF | TGCAGTGCTGAAACAGGGGCCCTTGAAGAAAAACTGTTTTTT
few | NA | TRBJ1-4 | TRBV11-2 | CASSERRLSNEKLFF | TGTGCCAGCAGCGAAAGGAGGCTTTCGAATGAAAAACTGTTTTTT
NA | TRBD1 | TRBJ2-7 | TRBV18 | CANSGQSSYEQYF | TGTGCCAACTCGGGACAGAGCTCCTACGAGCAGTACTTC
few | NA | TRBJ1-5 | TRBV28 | CASSNSGSVNQPQHF | TGTGCCAGCAGTAATTCAGGGTCGGTCAATCAGCCCCAGCATTTT
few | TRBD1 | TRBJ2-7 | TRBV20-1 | CSALDRDRGSYEQYF | TGCAGTGCTTTGGACCGGGACAGAGGCTCCTACGAGCAGTACTTC
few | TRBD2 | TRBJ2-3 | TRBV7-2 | CASSLGLAGASTDTQYF | TGTGCCAGCAGCCTCGGACTAGCGGGAGCTAGCACAGATACGCAGTATTTT
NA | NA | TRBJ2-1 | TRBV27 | CASSPVPDHLGEQFF | TGTGCCAGCAGCCCCGTACCGGACCACCTTGGGGAGCAGTTCTTC
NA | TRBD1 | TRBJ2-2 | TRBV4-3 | CASSQGQGAKAGELFF | TGCGCCAGCAGCCAAGGACAGGGGGCAAAGGCCGGGGAGCTGTTTTTT
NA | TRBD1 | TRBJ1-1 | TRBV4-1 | CASSQVFRGINTEAFF | TGCGCCAGCAGCCAAGTATTCAGGGGGATTAACACTGAAGCTTTCTTT
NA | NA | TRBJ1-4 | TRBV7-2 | CASSEGPGRGHEKLFF | TGTGCCAGCAGCGAAGGGCCCGGCAGGGGACATGAAAAACTGTTTTTT
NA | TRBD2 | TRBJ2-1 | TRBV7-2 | CASSPGGTIYNEQFF | TGTGCCAGCAGCCCAGGAGGGACTATCTACAATGAGCAGTTCTTC